This TCR beta chain was captured by sequencing in a study of OX40 agonist ivuxolimab in advanced cancers. The protocol was immunoSEQ multiplex PCR, while the TCRdb copy is restricted to in-frame clones and leaves out a portion. The table has around 56,000 clones, approximately 80% seen once. Trimming removed 2 bases at V and 4 bases at J, with 8 bases between. Germline-derived CDR1 and CDR2 are MNHNS and SASEGT. CDR3 size: 14 residues. The receptor comes from an adult with an advanced solid tumor such as melanoma, head and neck, liver or kidney cancer. The chain joins TRBV6-1 to TRBJ1-4; possibly TRBD1 for D (5 bases). The sequences come from CD4+ or CD8+ T cells sorted from blood, collected in a trial of the OX40 agonist ivuxolimab. CDR3 DNA sequence: TGTGCCAGCAGTGAAAGGGGCTATAATGAAAAACTGTTTTTT. It is translated as CASSERGYNEKLFF.